These 26 T cell receptor beta chains came from one sample sequenced in a study of cytomegalovirus exposure and HLA in healthy donors. Primers: 60 Vbeta forward and 13 Jbeta reverse. TCRdb's table, derived via immunoSEQ multiplex PCR, lists solely in-frame clones and lacks some. The sample includes 130,000 or so clones, 60% to 80% seen only once; the top ten take approximately 0.94%. Sequenced input: PBMCs. These receptors were obtained from a woman aged 55-75 years in good health and CMV-seronegative.

The rearrangement links TRBV28 to TRBJ1-5; 8 nucleotides match TRBD1. Germline V lookup: CDR1 MDHEN, CDR2 SYDVKM. V lost 5 bases and J lost 7; bases outside the gene matches: 7. The CDR3 runs 14 residues. CDR3 loop: CASSDRGPGQPQHF. DNA for the CDR3: TGTGCCAGCAGTGACAGGGGTCCTGGGCAGCCCCAGCATTTT.

J is TRBJ2-1 and V is TRBV5-1, with 13 bases fitting TRBD2. Trimming took 5 bases from V and 2 from J; bases not matched to a gene: 1. The V gene's germline CDR1 is SGHRS and CDR2 YFSETQ. The CDR3 is 15 residues long. The CDR3 is CASSGLAGAYNEQFF. The CDR3 nucleotides are TGCGCCAGCAGTGGACTAGCGGGGGCCTACAATGAGCAGTTCTTC.

The rearrangement links TRBV5-4 to TRBJ1-1, with D uncertain. Trimming left V 5 bases short and J 1 base short, with 6 bases between. This CDR3 region has 12 residues. The germline CDR1 and CDR2 sequences are SGHNT and YYREEE (reference sequence). CDR3 DNA sequence: TGTGCCAGCAGTCAGGCGAACACTGAAGCTTTCTTT. Protein: CASSQANTEAFF.

This chain links TRBV18 with TRBJ1-4; D call uncertain. Germline-derived CDR1 and CDR2 are KGHSH and LQKENI. The CDR3 totals 13 residues. Trimming took off 3 bases at V and 3 bases at J, with 5 bases between the two ends. CDR3 nucleotides: TGTGCCAGCTCACCGTTCGCTAATGAAAAACTGTTTTTT. Protein: CASSPFANEKLFF.

This chain uses TRBV18 with TRBJ2-7; 8 nucleotides agree with TRBD2. The CDR3 length is 17 residues. J gave up 3 bases and V 4 bases, and 14 bases lay outside the gene matches. Germline assignment: CDR1 KGHSH and CDR2 LQKENI. The CDR3 nucleotides read TGTGCCAGCTCACGGCTCGCCGCGACTAGCGTTTACTACGAGCAGTACTTC. Translated, it gives CASSRLAATSVYYEQYF.

This chain connects TRBV30 to TRBJ1-2; 8 nucleotides line up with TRBD1. CDR1 is GTSNPN and CDR2 is SVGIG in the germline V gene (reference sequence). V lost 1 base and J lost 5; bases outside the gene matches: 6. The length of the CDR3 is 14 residues. The CDR3 protein is CAWSGGQVGYGYTF. DNA of the CDR3: TGTGCCTGGAGTGGGGGACAGGTTGGATATGGCTACACCTTC. Supplemented by reference TRBV30 and TRBJ1-2, the full variable domain reads SQTIHQWPATLVQPVGSPLSLECTVEGTSNPNLYWYRQAAGRGLQLLFYSVGIGQISSEVPQNLSASRPQDRQFILSSKKLLLSDSGFYLCAWSGGQVGYGYTFGSGTRLTVV.

The rearrangement links TRBV5-8 to TRBJ2-1, with 8 nucleotides matching TRBD1. Losses at the gene ends were 0 bases for V and 8 bases for J; bases not matched to a gene: 10. Looked up from germline, CDR1 is SGHTS and CDR2 is YDEGEE. The CDR3 is 16 residues long. In nucleotides, the CDR3 is TGTGCCAGCAGCTTGGGGCCAGGGGGCTTGGGCGATGAGCAGTTCTTC. Its protein is CASSLGPGGLGDEQFF. Supplemented by reference TRBV5-8 and TRBJ2-1, the full variable domain reads EAGVTQSPTHLIKTRGQQATLRCSPISGHTSVYWYQQALGLGLQFLLWYDEGEERNRGNFPPRFSGRQFPNYSSELNVNALELEDSALYLCASSLGPGGLGDEQFFGPGTRLTVL.

The rearrangement uses TRBV28 and TRBJ2-3, with D possibly TRBD1 on 6 matching bases. CDR1 is MDHEN, CDR2 SYDVKM, per germline. The CDR3 is 15 amino acids. With 2 bases removed from V and 3 bases from J, the gap between germline ends came to 12 bases. The CDR3 is CASSLVGGRTDTQYF. The CDR3 coding sequence is TGTGCCAGCAGTTTAGTAGGGGGAAGGACAGATACGCAGTATTTT. The variable domain in full, completed from reference TRBV28 and TRBJ2-3, reads DVKVTQSSRYLVKRTGEKVFLECVQDMDHENMFWYRQDPGLGLRLIYFSYDVKMKEKGDIPEGYSVSREKKERFSLILESASTNQTSMYLCASSLVGGRTDTQYFGPGTRLTVL.

This clone has just one count. The gene calls are TRBV11-2 and TRBJ2-1; no firm D call. CDR1 is SGHAT and CDR2 is FQNNGV in the germline V gene. The CDR3 is made up of 13 amino acids. Trimming left V 5 bases short and J 7 bases short, with 12 bases between. Here the CDR3 reads CASSAPWRNEQFF. The CDR3 coding sequence is TGTGCCAGCAGCGCCCCCTGGCGGAATGAGCAGTTCTTC.

This clone was observed a single time. This chain links TRBV18 with TRBJ1-2; D uncertain. The CDR3 covers 13 residues. With 2 bases removed from V and 1 base from J, the gap between germline ends came to 5 bases. Germline lookup yields CDR1 KGHSH and CDR2 LQKENI. Here the CDR3 reads CASSPGSNYGYTF. The CDR3 nucleotides read TGTGCCAGCTCACCAGGCAGTAACTATGGCTACACCTTC.

The chain uses TRBV5-1 and TRBJ2-7, with 11 nucleotides matching TRBD2. Per the germline V gene, CDR1 is SGHRS and CDR2 is YFSETQ. This CDR3 comprises 16 residues. The V and J ends lost 0 bases and 6 bases, in that order; junction bases with no gene match: 8. CDR3 coding DNA: TGCGCCAGCAGCTTGGCCGAGACTAGCGGGATAGGCGAGCAGTACTTC. This sequence encodes CASSLAETSGIGEQYF.

J is TRBJ2-3 and V is TRBV19; 7 bases match TRBD2. This CDR3 has 17 amino acids. The trim removed 1 base at V and 1 base at J, leaving 8 bases unmatched. Germline V gene lookup returns CDR1 LNHDA and CDR2 SQIVND (reference sequence). This CDR3 reads CASSIGSSGYRTDTQYF. CDR3 bases: TGTGCCAGTAGTATAGGGAGTAGCGGGTATCGCACAGATACGCAGTATTTT.

The chain carries TRBV20-1 and TRBJ1-4; D perhaps matches TRBD1 (5 bases). CDR1 and CDR2 (germline): DFQATT, SNEGSKA (reference sequence). The CDR3 loop spans 11 amino acids. V lost 1 base to trimming and J lost 13 bases, with 10 bases between them. Here the CDR3 DNA reads TGCAGTGCTAGAGTGGGAAGGGGACTGTTTTTT. Residues: CSARVGRGLFF.

This clone was found once. The rearrangement joins TRBV7-2 to TRBJ2-6, with 8 bases that match TRBD1. CDR3 length equals 17 residues. V was pared by 5 bases and J by 1 base, with 7 bases of the junction left unmatched. Germline loops: CDR1 SGHTA, CDR2 FQGNSA. CDR3 DNA sequence: TGTGCCAGCAGCGTCGGGACAGGTCTTTCTGGGGCCAACGTCCTGACTTTC. It yields the protein CASSVGTGLSGANVLTF.

The chain joins TRBV30 to TRBJ1-6, with D hard to call. This CDR3 is built from 15 residues. In germline, CDR1 is GTSNPN, CDR2 SVGIG (reference sequence). Trimming shortened V by 4 bases and J by 1 base, and 11 bases separated the two germline ends. CDR3 nucleotide sequence: TGTGCCTGGAACCCCTCGGGTTCCTATAATTCACCCCTCCACTTT. Translation: CAWNPSGSYNSPLHF.

This CDR3 reads CASSLIRGTDTGELFF. The CDR3 DNA sequence: TGTGCCAGCAGTTTAATCAGGGGCACGGACACCGGGGAGCTGTTTTTT. The chain carries TRBV28 and TRBJ2-2; possibly TRBD1 for D (6 bases). The germline V and J ends were trimmed by 2 bases and 3 bases, with 13 bases remaining between them. Germline V gene sequence: CDR1 MDHEN, CDR2 SYDVKM. The CDR3 covers 16 residues.

This clone has just a few counts. The rearrangement joins TRBV15 to TRBJ1-1; TRBD1 aligns across 8 bases. Per the germline V gene, CDR1 is LNHNV and CDR2 is YYDKDF (reference sequence). V lost 2 bases to trimming and J lost 2 bases; unmatched junction nucleotides: 4. This CDR3 has 15 residues. The CDR3 is CATSRWTGQNTEAFF. For the CDR3, the DNA is TGTGCCACCAGCAGATGGACAGGGCAAAACACTGAAGCTTTCTTT. The full variable domain, with the rest looked up from reference TRBV15 and TRBJ1-1, is DAMVIQNPRYQVTQFGKPVTLSCSQTLNHNVMYWYQQKSSQAPKLLFHYYDKDFNNEADTPDNFQSRRPNTSFCFLDIRSPGLGDTAMYLCATSRWTGQNTEAFFGQGTRLTVV.

This rearrangement joins TRBV5-1 to TRBJ2-3; D uncertain. Trimming removed 4 bases from V and 0 bases from J, with 6 bases in between. CDR1 SGHRS and CDR2 YFSETQ come from the germline V gene. The CDR3 spans 13 residues. The CDR3: CASSGSSTDTQYF. The CDR3 DNA is TGCGCCAGCAGCGGCTCTAGCACAGATACGCAGTATTTT.

The gene calls are TRBV7-3 and TRBJ2-2, with TRBD1 matching 8 bases. This CDR3 region has 14 residues. The junction had 3 bases not matched to a gene; V was cut back by 5 bases and J by 4 bases. Germline CDR1 SGHTA, CDR2 FQGTGA. The CDR3, as DNA: TGTGCCAGCAGCCTCGACAGGGGCACCGGGGAGCTGTTTTTT. This translates into CASSLDRGTGELFF. Full variable domain (missing parts from reference TRBV7-3 and TRBJ2-2): GAGVSQTPSNKVTEKGKYVELRCDPISGHTALYWYRQSLGQGPEFLIYFQGTGAADDSGLPNDRFFAVRPEGSVSTLKIQRTERGDSAVYLCASSLDRGTGELFFGEGSRLTVL.

The gene calls are TRBV19 and TRBJ2-1; 10 nucleotides align to TRBD1. The germline V gene encodes CDR1 LNHDA and CDR2 SQIVND (reference sequence). V gave up 4 bases and J gave up 14 bases; unmatched junction bases: 8. This CDR3 has 13 amino acids. CDR3 region: CASSTGQGSTKFF. The CDR3 nucleotides are TGTGCCAGTAGTACGGGACAGGGGAGTACAAAGTTCTTC.

The J gene is TRBJ1-5, the V gene TRBV19; 10 positions agree with TRBD1. CDR1 and CDR2 from the germline V gene are LNHDA and SQIVND (reference sequence). The V gene end was trimmed by 8 bases and the J gene end by 6 bases; junction bases not matched to a gene: 10. There are 15 residues in the CDR3. CDR3 loop: CASGPGTGVGQPQHF. The DNA for the CDR3 is TGTGCCAGTGGCCCTGGGACAGGGGTAGGTCAGCCCCAGCATTTT.

The CDR3 reads CASSSISSGRDEQYF. The CDR3 nucleotides read TGTGCCAGCAGTTCCATTTCTAGCGGGAGAGACGAGCAGTACTTC. This chain connects TRBV2 to TRBJ2-7; 10 nucleotides align to TRBD2. CDR1 is SNHLY and CDR2 is FYNNEI in the germline V gene. V lost 5 bases and J lost 5; bases outside the gene matches: 9. The CDR3 spans 15 residues.

This clone has just one count. This chain connects TRBV19 to TRBJ1-2; 8 bases are a match to TRBD1. The CDR3 contains 17 residues. Germline CDR1 LNHDA, CDR2 SQIVND (reference sequence). V gave up 3 bases and J gave up 3 bases; unmatched junction bases: 12. The CDR3: CASSIIGTGLSDYGYTF. The CDR3 nucleotides read TGTGCCAGTAGTATCATCGGGACAGGTCTCTCTGACTATGGCTACACCTTC.

CDR3 DNA sequence: TGCGCCAGCACCTTAGACAGCATGAACACTGAAGCTTTCTTT. It translates to CASTLDSMNTEAFF. The chain is built from TRBV10-2 and TRBJ1-1; D is perhaps TRBD1 (5 bases). The CDR3 has 14 amino acids. The germline V gene has CDR1 WSHSY and CDR2 SAAADI. The V end was cut by 7 bases, the J end by 0 bases, with 12 bases between.

The CDR3, as DNA: TGTGCCAGCAGATCCAGGGGACAGTCGGTTAACACTGAAGCTTTCTTT. This encodes CASRSRGQSVNTEAFF. V gene TRBV2 combines with J gene TRBJ1-1; 7 nucleotides align to TRBD1. This CDR3 has 16 amino acids. The germline CDR1 and CDR2 sequences are SNHLY and FYNNEI. With V trimmed by 6 bases and J by 2 bases, 12 bases remained unmatched.

V is TRBV11-3 and J is TRBJ1-3; D is perhaps TRBD1 (5 bases). Germline lookup yields CDR1 SGHNT and CDR2 YENEEA. CDR3 length equals 15 residues. Trimming stripped 3 bases from V and 0 bases from J, with 9 bases between. The CDR3 DNA follows: TGTGCCAGCAGCTTCGGGGGTCTCTCTGGAAACACCATATATTTT. As protein: CASSFGGLSGNTIYF.